Included here is one T cell receptor (beta chain) sequence, with context. In this sample, this clone turned up once. No cognate antigen has been identified for it. Base qualities are not at hand, and no much larger clone is one base apart. The data were taken from a study of neoadjuvant anti-PD-1 for oral cavity cancer (dated by TCRdb to the early 2020s). At the level of the whole study: Before undergoing curative-intent surgical resection, most patients got three to four biweekly nivolumab doses at 3 mg/kg. There were 12 patients in the parent correlative cohort, and the response rate was more than 25%. Under RECIST 1.1, patients with complete response, partial response or stable disease were classed as responders, and patients with progression were classed as non-responders. For patients who did not progress, a fourth nivolumab dose was given around day 43, followed by definitive surgical resection on days 50-56. The paper's findings and limits, for the study overall: Only a few patients per response group were included in the TCR analyses, and the authors called for validation in larger cohorts. A higher pretreatment blood Treg/Th17 ratio correlated with both higher pretreatment blood TCRbeta clonality and lower post-treatment tumor TCRbeta clonality. Greater tumor shrinkage was correlated with larger post-treatment sizes of preexisting intratumoral clones, suggesting that expansion of preexisting clones contributed to response.

V gives up 5 bases and J gives up 5 bases, and the segment between their germline ends measures 13 bases. The CDR3 sequence holds 14 residues, the cysteine and phenylalanine included. Only the CDR3 region is kept as DNA, spanning 42 bases read in frame from base 1. The CDR1 and CDR2 encoded by the germline V gene are SGHAT and FQNNGV. For survey sequencing of tumor libraries, mostly roughly 5.2 ug of input genomic DNA was used, and two replicates were run per sample. Following the manufacturer's instructions, the team built TCRbeta libraries using the immunoSEQ hsTCRbeta kit. The finished libraries were brought together in one pool at 2.5 to 3 nM, which was then read using an Illumina NovaSeq 6000 S4 flow cell. As for the original processing: Raw data preprocessing and quality control were performed with the immunoSEQ Analyzer. The analysis was restricted to productive rearrangements, with each unique CDR3 amino acid sequence defining a clonotype. Repertoire clonality was estimated as the Gini-Simpson index, which was calculated using the R package tcR. Student's t test was used to compare Gini indices, while Pearson correlation assessed associations with tumor size change. TCRdb took this table from immuneACCESS and kept in-frame rearrangements with V and J called. Such tables lack part of the clones; where checked against another copy, unresolved V genes explain under half of the gap, and the rest is unexplained. The DNA was the basis for D and trimming; V, J and clone size are from that table. This sample has tens of thousands of clones in its table, and more than 35% of those were observed once. Of the sample, around 16% is held by the ten largest clones.

What the time point label conveys for this sample: after neoadjuvant nivolumab, at surgical resection. The patients had newly diagnosed stage II-IVA oral cavity squamous cell carcinoma and had not received any prior systemic or radiation treatment. The cohort consisted of patients with HPV-negative, locally advanced oral cavity squamous cell carcinoma. Samples came from a longitudinal correlative study of a single-arm phase II trial of neoadjuvant nivolumab in oral cavity squamous cell carcinoma. Subject-matched pre- and post-treatment PBMCs and tumors from three responders and three non-responders underwent genomic DNA-based TCRbeta sequencing. Genomic DNA was isolated from tumor tissue using the Maxwell RSC DNA from Tissue kit.

In this chain, TRBV11-2 is recombined with TRBJ1-5; the D region possibly corresponds to TRBD1 (5 bases align). The clonotype was recovered from a person between 40 and 85 years old with oral cavity squamous cell carcinoma. The sample in question was tumor tissue, obtained after nivolumab (anti-PD-1) treatment. The CDR3 protein sequence reads: CASSALTEDQPQHF. The nucleotide sequence reads as follows: TGTGCCAGCAGCGCGTTGACAGAAGATCAGCCCCAGCATTTT.